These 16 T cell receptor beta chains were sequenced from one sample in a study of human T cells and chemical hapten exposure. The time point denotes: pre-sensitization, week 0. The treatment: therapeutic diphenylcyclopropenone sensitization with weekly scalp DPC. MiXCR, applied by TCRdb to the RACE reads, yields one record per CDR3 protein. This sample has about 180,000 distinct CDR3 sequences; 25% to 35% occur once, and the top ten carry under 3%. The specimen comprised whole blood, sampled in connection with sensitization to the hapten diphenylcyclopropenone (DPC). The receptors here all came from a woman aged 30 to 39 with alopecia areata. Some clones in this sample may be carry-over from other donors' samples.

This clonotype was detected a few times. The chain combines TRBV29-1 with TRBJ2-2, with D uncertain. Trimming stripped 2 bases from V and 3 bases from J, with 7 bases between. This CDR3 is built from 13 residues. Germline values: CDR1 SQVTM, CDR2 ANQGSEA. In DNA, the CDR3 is TGCAGCGTTGAACTCAGTTACACCGGGGAGCTGTTTTTT. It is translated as CSVELSYTGELFF.

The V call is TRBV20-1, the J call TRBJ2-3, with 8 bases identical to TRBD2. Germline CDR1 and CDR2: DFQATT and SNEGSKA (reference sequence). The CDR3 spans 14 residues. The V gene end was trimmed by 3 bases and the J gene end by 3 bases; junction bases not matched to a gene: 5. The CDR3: CSARTGGQTDTQYF. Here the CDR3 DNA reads TGCAGTGCTAGGACGGGGGGGCAGACAGATACGCAGTATTTT.

The CDR3 sequence: CASSLPGTSSEQYF. CDR3 bases: TGTGCCAGCAGTTTGCCGGGGACTAGCTCCGAGCAGTACTTC. This sequence joins TRBV28 and TRBJ2-7, with 9 bases lining up with TRBD2. Per the germline V gene, CDR1 is MDHEN and CDR2 is SYDVKM. J was trimmed by 6 bases and V by 3 bases; bases with no gene match: 6. This CDR3 spans 14 amino acids.

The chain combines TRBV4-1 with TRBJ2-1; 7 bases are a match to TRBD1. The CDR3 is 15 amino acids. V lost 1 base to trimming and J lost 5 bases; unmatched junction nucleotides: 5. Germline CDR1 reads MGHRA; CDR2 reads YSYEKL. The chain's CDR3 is CASSQARQGDNEQFF. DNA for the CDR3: TGCGCCAGCAGCCAAGCCAGACAGGGCGACAATGAGCAGTTCTTC.

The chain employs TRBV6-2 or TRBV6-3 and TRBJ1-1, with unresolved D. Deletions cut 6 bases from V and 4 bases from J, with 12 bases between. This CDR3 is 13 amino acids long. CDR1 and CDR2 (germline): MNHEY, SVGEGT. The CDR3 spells CASRLLDRTEAFF. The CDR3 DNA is TGTGCCAGCAGGCTGTTAGACCGCACTGAAGCTTTCTTT.

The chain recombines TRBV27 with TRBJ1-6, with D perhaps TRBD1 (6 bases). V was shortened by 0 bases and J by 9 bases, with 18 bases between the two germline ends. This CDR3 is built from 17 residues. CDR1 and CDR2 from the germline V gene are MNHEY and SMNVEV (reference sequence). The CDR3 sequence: CASSLSPPGHFISPLHF. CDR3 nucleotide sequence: TGTGCCAGCAGTTTATCTCCCCCGGGACATTTCATTTCACCCCTCCACTTT.

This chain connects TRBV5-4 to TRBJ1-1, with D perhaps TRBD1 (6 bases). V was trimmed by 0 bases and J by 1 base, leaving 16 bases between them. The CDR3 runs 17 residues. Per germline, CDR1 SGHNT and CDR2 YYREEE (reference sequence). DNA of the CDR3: TGTGCCAGCAGCTTGGCTGCGGGGGCGTTAGGGAACACTGAAGCTTTCTTT. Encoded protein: CASSLAAGALGNTEAFF.

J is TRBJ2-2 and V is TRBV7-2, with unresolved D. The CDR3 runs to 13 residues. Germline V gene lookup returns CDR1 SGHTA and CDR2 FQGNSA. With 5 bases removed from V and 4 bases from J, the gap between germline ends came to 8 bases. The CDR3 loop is CASSVVVTGELFF. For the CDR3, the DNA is TGTGCCAGCAGCGTCGTCGTCACCGGGGAGCTGTTTTTT.

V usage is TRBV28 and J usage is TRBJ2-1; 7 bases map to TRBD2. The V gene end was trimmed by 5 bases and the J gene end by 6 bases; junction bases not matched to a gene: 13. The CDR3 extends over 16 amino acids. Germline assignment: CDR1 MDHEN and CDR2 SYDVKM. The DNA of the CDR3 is TGTGCCAGCAGTAAAGCCTCTAGCGGTGGGACCAATGAGCAGTTCTTC. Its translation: CASSKASSGGTNEQFF. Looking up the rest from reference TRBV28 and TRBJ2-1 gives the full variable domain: DVKVTQSSRYLVKRTGEKVFLECVQDMDHENMFWYRQDPGLGLRLIYFSYDVKMKEKGDIPEGYSVSREKKERFSLILESASTNQTSMYLCASSKASSGGTNEQFFGPGTRLTVL.

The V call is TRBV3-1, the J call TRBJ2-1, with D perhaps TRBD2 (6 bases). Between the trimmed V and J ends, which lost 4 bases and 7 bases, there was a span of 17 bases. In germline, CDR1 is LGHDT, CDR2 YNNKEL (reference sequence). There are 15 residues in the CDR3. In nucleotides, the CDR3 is TGTGCCAGCAGCCGGGACTCGGGACTCCGGAATGAGCAGTTCTTC. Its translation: CASSRDSGLRNEQFF.

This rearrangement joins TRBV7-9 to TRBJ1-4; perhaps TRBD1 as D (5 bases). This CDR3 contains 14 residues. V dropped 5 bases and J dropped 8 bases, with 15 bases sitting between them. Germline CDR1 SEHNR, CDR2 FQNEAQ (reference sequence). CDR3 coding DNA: TGTGCCAGCAGCGGCGGTGGGAGGGGAGAAAAACTGTTTTTT. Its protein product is CASSGGGRGEKLFF.

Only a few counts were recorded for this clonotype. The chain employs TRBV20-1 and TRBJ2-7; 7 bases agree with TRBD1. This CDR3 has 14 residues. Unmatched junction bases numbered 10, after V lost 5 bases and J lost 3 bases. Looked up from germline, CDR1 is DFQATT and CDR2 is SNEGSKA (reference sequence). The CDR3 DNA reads TGCAGTGCTGAGAGACAGGGTGAGAACTACGAGCAGTACTTC. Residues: CSAERQGENYEQYF.

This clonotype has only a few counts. The CDR3 is CASSDSLQGSIFNSPLHF. CDR3 nucleotide sequence: TGTGCCAGCAGTGACTCTCTCCAGGGGTCGATCTTTAATTCACCCCTCCACTTT. The chain carries TRBV27 and TRBJ1-6, with D perhaps matching TRBD1 (6 bases). Looked up from germline, CDR1 is MNHEY and CDR2 is SMNVEV (reference sequence). The CDR3 contains 18 residues. V was pared by 5 bases and J by 6 bases, with 23 bases between.

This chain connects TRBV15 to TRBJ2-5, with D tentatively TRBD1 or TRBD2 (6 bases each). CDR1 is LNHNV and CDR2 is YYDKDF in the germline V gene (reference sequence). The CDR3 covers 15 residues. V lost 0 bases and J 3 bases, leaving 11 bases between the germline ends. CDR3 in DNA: TGTGCCACCAGCAGAGATGGGGGGCCGGAAGAGACCCAGTACTTC. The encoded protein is CATSRDGGPEETQYF. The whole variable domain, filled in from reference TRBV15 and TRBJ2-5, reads DAMVIQNPRYQVTQFGKPVTLSCSQTLNHNVMYWYQQKSSQAPKLLFHYYDKDFNNEADTPDNFQSRRPNTSFCFLDIRSPGLGDTAMYLCATSRDGGPEETQYFGPGTRLLVL.

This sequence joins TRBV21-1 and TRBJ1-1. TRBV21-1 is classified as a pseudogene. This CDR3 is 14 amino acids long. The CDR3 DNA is TGTGCCAGCAGCAAAGGGGCTTTGAGGACTGAAGCTTTCTTT. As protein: CASSKGALRTEAFF.

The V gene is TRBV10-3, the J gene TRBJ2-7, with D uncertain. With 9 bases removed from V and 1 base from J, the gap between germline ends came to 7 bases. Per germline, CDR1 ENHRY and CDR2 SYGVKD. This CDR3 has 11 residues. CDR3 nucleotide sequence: TGTGCCATGGGCGCTTCCTACGAGCAGTACTTC. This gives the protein CAMGASYEQYF.